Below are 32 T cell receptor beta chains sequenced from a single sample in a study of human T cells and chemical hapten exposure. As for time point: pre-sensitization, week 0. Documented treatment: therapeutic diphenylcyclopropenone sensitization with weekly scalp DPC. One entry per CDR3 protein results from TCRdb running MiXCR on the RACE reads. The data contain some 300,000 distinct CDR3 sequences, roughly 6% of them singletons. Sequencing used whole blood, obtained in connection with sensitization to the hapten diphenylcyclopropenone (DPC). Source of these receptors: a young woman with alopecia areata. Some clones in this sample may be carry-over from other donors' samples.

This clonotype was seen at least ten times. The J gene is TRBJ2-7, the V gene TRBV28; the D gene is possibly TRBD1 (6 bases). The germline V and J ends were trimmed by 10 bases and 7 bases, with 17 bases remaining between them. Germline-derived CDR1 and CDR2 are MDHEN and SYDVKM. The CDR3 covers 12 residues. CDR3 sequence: CATSGQHMEQYF. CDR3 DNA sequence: TGTGCCACCTCCGGACAGCACATGGAGCAGTACTTC.

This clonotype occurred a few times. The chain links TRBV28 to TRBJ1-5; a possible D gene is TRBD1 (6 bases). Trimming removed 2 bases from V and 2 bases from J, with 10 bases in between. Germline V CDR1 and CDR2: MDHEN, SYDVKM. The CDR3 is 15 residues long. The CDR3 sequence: CASSLARGGNQPQHF. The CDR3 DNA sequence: TGTGCCAGCAGTTTAGCCAGGGGTGGCAATCAGCCCCAGCATTTT.

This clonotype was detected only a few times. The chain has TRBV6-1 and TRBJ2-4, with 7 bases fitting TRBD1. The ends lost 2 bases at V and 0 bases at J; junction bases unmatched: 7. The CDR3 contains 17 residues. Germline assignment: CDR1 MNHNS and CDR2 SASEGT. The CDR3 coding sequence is TGTGCCAGCAGTGAATTAACAGGGGCGTTAGCCAAAAACATTCAGTACTTC. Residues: CASSELTGALAKNIQYF.

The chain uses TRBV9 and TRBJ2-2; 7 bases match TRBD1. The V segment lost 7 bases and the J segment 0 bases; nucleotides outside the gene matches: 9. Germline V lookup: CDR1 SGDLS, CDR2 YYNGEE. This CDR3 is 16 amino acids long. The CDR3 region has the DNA TGTGCCAGCTCGGTCACCGGGACAGCGAACACCGGGGAGCTGTTTTTT. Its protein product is CASSVTGTANTGELFF.

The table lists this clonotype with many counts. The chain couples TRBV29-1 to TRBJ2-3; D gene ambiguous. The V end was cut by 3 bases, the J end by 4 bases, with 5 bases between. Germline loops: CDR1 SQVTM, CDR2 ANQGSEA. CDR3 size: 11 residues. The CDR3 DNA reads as TGCAGCGTTGAGAGGTCAGATACGCAGTATTTT. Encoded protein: CSVERSDTQYF.

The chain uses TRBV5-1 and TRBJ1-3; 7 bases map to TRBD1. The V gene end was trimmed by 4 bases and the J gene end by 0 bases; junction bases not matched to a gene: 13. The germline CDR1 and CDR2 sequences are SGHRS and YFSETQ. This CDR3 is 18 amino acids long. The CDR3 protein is CASSPDIPGQYSGNTIYF. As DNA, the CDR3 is TGCGCCAGCAGCCCAGACATACCGGGACAGTACTCTGGAAACACCATATATTTT.

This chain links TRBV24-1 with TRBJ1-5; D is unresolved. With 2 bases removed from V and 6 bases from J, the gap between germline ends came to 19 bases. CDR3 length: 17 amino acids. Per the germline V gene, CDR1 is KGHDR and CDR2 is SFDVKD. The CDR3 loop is CATSDSTGLGSGQPQHF. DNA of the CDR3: TGTGCCACCAGTGATTCGACCGGGCTGGGGTCGGGTCAGCCCCAGCATTTT.

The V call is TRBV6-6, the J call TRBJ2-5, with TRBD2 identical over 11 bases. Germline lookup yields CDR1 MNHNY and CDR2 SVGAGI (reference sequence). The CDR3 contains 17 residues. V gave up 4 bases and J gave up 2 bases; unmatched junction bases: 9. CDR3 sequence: CASSSFSGGALQETQYF. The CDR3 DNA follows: TGTGCCAGCAGTTCCTTTAGCGGGGGGGCCCTTCAAGAGACCCAGTACTTC.

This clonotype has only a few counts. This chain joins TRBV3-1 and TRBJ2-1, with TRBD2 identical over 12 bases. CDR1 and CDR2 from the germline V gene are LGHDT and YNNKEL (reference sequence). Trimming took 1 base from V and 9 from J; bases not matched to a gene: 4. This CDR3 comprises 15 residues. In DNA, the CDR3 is TGTGCCAGCAGCCAAGGGACTAGCGGGGCTGCTGAGCAGTTCTTC. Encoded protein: CASSQGTSGAAEQFF.

CDR3 DNA: TGTGCCACCAGCAGGACCTCGACAGGAAACACCATATATTTT. Its protein product is CATSRTSTGNTIYF. J is TRBJ1-3 and V is TRBV15; no clear D gene. The V end lost 3 bases, the J end lost 4 bases, and 10 bases lay between the germline ends. The CDR3 is made up of 14 amino acids. Germline assignment: CDR1 LNHNV and CDR2 YYDKDF (reference sequence).

The CDR3 sequence: CASSFLLAATLGDTQYF. As DNA, the CDR3 is TGTGCCAGCAGCTTTCTACTAGCGGCTACCTTGGGAGATACGCAGTATTTT. This chain uses TRBV7-2 with TRBJ2-3; 8 bases align to TRBD2. The CDR3 extends over 17 amino acids. The J segment lost 5 bases and the V segment lost 3 bases, leaving 13 bases of the junction unmatched. CDR1 is SGHTA, CDR2 FQGNSA, per germline. Based on the CDR3 plus reference TRBV7-2 and TRBJ2-3, the full variable domain is GAGVSQSPSNKVTEKGKDVELRCDPISGHTALYWYRQSLGQGLEFLIYFQGNSAPDKSGLPSDRFSAERTGGSVSTLTIQRTQQEDSAVYLCASSFLLAATLGDTQYFGPGTRLTVL.

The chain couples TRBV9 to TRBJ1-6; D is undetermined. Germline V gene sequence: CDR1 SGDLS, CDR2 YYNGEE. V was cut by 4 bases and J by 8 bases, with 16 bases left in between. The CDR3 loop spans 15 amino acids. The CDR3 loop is CASSLTWGTDSPLHF. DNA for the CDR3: TGTGCCAGCAGCCTTACCTGGGGTACGGATTCACCCCTCCACTTT. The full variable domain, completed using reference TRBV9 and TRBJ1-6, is DSGVTQTPKHLITATGQRVTLRCSPRSGDLSVYWYQQSLDQGLQFLIQYYNGEERAKGNILERFSAQQFPDLHSELNLSSLELGDSALYFCASSLTWGTDSPLHFGNGTRLTVT.

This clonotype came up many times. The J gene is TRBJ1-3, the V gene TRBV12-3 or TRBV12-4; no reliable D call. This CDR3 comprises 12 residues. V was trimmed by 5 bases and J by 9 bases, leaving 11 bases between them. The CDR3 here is CASSHPRSTIYF. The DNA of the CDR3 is TGTGCCAGCAGTCACCCCCGGAGCACCATATATTTT.

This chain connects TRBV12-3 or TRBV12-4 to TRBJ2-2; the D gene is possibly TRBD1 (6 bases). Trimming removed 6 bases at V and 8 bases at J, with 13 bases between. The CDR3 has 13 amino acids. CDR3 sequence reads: CASSRGIEGELFF. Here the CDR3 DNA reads TGTGCCAGCAGCAGGGGAATTGAGGGGGAGCTGTTTTTT.

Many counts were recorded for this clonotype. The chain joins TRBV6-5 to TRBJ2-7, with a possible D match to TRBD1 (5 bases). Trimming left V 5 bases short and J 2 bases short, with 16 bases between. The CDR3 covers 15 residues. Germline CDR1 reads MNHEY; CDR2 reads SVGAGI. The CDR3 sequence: CASSGEPGWTYEQYF. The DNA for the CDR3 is TGTGCCAGCAGTGGTGAACCAGGGTGGACCTACGAGCAGTACTTC.

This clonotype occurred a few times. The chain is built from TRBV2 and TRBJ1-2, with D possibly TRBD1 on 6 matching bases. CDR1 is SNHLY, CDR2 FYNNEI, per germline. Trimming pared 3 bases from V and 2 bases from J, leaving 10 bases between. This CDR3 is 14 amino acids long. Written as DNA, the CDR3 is TGTGCCAGCAGTGAGGGGGGGCTCAACTATGGCTACACCTTC. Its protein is CASSEGGLNYGYTF.

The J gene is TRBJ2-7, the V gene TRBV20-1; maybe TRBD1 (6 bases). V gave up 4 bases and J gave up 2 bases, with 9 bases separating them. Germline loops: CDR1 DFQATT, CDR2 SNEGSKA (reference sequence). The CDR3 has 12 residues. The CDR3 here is CSAIRDTYEQYF. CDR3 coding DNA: TGCAGTGCTATTAGGGACACCTACGAGCAGTACTTC.

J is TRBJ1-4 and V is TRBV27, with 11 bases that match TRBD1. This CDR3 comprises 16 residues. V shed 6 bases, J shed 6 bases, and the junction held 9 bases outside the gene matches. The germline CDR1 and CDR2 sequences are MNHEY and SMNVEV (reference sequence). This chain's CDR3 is CASRGIGQGAYEKLFF. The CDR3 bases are TGTGCCAGCAGGGGGATAGGACAGGGGGCCTATGAAAAACTGTTTTTT.

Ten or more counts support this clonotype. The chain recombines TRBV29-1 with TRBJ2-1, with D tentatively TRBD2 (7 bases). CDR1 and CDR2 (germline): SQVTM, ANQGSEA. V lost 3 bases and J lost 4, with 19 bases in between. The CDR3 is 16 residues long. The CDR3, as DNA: TGCAGCGTTGATACAAAGGGGGGGGCCCCATACAATGAGCAGTTCTTC. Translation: CSVDTKGGAPYNEQFF.

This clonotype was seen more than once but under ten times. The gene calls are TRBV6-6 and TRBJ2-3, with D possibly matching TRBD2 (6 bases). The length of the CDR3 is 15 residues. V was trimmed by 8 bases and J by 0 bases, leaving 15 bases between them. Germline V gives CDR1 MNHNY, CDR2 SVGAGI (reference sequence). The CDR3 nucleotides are TGTGCCAGCGGCCTGACTAGTGTCAGCACAGATACGCAGTATTTT. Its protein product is CASGLTSVSTDTQYF.

The CDR3 region is CSVGKGYEQYF. The CDR3 bases are TGCAGCGTGGGGAAGGGCTACGAGCAGTACTTC. V and J are TRBV29-1 and TRBJ2-7; D is undetermined. CDR3 length: 11 residues. From germline, CDR1 is SQVTM and CDR2 ANQGSEA. Trimming took 6 bases from V and 3 from J, leaving 9 bases between them.

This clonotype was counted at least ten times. The CDR3 DNA reads TGTGCCAGCACCCCGGGCAGGGCCCGCCGGGCTTTCTTT. This sequence encodes CASTPGRARRAFF. The chain uses TRBV11-2 and TRBJ1-1; D perhaps matches TRBD1 (5 bases). Trimming shortened V by 7 bases and J by 11 bases, and 20 bases separated the two germline ends. The CDR3 contains 13 residues. Per the germline V gene, CDR1 is SGHAT and CDR2 is FQNNGV.

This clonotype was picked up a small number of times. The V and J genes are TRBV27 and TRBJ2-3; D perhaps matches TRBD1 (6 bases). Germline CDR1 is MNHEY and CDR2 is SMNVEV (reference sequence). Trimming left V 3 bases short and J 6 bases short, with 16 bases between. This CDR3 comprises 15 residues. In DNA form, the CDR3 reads TGTGCCAGCAGTTTCCCAGACAGGAGGTTCGATACGCAGTATTTT. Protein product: CASSFPDRRFDTQYF.

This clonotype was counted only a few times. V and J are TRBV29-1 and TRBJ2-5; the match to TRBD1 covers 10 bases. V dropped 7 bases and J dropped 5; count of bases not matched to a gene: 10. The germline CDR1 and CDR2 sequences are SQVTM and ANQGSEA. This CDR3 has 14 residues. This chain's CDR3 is CSARTGGGGETQYF. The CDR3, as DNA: TGCAGCGCCCGGACAGGGGGAGGCGGCGAGACCCAGTACTTC.

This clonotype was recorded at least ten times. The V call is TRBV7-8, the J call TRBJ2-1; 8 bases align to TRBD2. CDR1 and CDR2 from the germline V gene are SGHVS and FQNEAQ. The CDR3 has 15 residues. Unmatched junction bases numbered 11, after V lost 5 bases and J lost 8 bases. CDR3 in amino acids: CASSPGTSWLDEQFF. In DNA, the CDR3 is TGTGCCAGCAGCCCTGGGACTAGTTGGCTCGATGAGCAGTTCTTC.

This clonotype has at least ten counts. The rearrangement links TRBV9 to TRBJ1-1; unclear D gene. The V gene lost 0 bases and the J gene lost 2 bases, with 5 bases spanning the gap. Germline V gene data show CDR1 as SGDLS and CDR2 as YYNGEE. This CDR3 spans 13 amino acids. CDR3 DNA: TGTGCCAGCAGCGTAGAGCCAAACACTGAAGCTTTCTTT. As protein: CASSVEPNTEAFF.

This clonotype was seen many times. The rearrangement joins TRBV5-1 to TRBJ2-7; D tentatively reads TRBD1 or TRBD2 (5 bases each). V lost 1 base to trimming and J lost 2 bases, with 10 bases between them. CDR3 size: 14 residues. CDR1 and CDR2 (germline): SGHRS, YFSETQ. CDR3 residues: CASSLTVGAYEQYF. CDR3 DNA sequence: TGCGCCAGCAGCTTGACGGTGGGGGCCTACGAGCAGTACTTC.

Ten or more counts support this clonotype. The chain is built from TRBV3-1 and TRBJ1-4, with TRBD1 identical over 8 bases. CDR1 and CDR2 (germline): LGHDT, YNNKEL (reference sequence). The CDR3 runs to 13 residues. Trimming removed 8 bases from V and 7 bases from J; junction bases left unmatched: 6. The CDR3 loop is CASGGDRSEKLFF. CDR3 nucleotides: TGTGCCAGCGGGGGGGACAGGAGTGAAAAACTGTTTTTT. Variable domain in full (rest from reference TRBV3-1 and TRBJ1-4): DTAVSQTPKYLVTQMGNDKSIKCEQNLGHDTMYWYKQDSKKFLKIMFSYNNKELIINETVPNRFSPKSPDKAHLNLHINSLELGDSAVYFCASGGDRSEKLFFGSGTQLSVL.

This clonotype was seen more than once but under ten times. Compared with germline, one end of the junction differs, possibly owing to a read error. This chain's CDR3 is CASSPLALTGGACGANVLTF. The CDR3 DNA sequence: TGTGCTAGCAGCCCGTTGGCCCTGACAGGGGGCGCCTGTGGGGCCAACGTCCTGACTTTC. V and J are TRBV7-7 and TRBJ2-6; 10 bases agree with TRBD1. Germline lookup yields CDR1 SSHAT and CDR2 FNYEAQ (reference sequence). This CDR3 contains 20 residues.

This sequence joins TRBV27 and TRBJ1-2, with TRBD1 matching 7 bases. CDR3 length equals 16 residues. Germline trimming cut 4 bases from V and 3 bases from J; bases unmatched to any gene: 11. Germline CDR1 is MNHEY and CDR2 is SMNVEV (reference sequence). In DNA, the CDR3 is TGTGCCAGCAGTTCCCGGACAGGTCGATCTTACTATGGCTACACCTTC. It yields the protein CASSSRTGRSYYGYTF.

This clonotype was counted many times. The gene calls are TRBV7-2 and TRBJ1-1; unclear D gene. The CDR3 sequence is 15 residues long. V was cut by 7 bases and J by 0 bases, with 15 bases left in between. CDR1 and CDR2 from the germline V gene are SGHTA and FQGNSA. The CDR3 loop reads CASITQVYMNTEAFF. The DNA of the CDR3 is TGTGCCAGCATTACCCAGGTATACATGAACACTGAAGCTTTCTTT.

The DNA for the CDR3 is TGTGCCAGCAGTTTACAGGGGAGGAATGAAAAACTGTTTTTT. Residues: CASSLQGRNEKLFF. V gene TRBV6-6 combines with J gene TRBJ1-4, with 7 bases lining up with TRBD1. The CDR3 runs to 14 residues. The J segment lost 5 bases and the V segment lost 4 bases, leaving 4 bases of the junction unmatched. The germline V gene has CDR1 MNHNY and CDR2 SVGAGI (reference sequence).